This T cell receptor (beta chain) was recorded in a study of blood T cell repertoires in COVID-19. Original data processing: Scientists estimated how many nucleated cells there were by amplifying reference gene primers. Method: immunoSEQ multiplex PCR; TCRdb's copy keeps in-frame clones and lacks some. D and trimming come from the DNA, and the V and J calls and clone size come from that table. The repertoire holds hundreds of thousands of clones, with roughly 89% as singletons. This CDR3 region has 14 residues. Per germline, CDR1 MNHEY and CDR2 SMNVEV (reference sequence). The J segment lost 10 bases and the V segment lost 8 bases, leaving 13 bases of the junction unmatched.

This chain connects TRBV27 to TRBJ2-1; 8 bases are shared with TRBD1. Material for sequencing was peripheral blood. The clonotype comes from a woman aged 18 to 35 who had recovered from COVID-19. This CDR3 is CASGYLGQGREQFF. CDR3 sequence (DNA): TGTGCCAGCGGTTACCTTGGACAGGGACGAGAGCAGTTCTTC.